Sequencing of this TCR beta chain was carried out in a study of T cell responses to AZD1222 COVID-19 vaccine (dated by TCRdb to the early 2020s). Concerning the study at large: Because spike-specific TCR depth and breadth did not differ between the two schedules, AZD1222 recipients who got a second dose at roughly 4 weeks were pooled with those who got a second dose at roughly 12 weeks. TCR sequencing covered some 240 trial participants: about 210 given two doses of AZD1222 and approximately 26 given two doses of MenACWY control vaccine. Trial participants were enrolled into age subgroups of 18-55, 56-69 and 70-plus years, which contained 148, 28 and 57 TCR-sequenced participants, respectively.

The CDR3 runs 14 residues from the cysteine to the phenylalanine. CDR3 DNA only is kept here, 42 bases in frame from base 1. Trimming removed 0 bases from V and 5 bases from J, leaving 10 bases between the germline ends. The germline V gene yields MNHNS for CDR1 and SASEGT for CDR2. Read against the paper, the sample's time point label means: baseline before first vaccination. Vaccinee samples were obtained from the UK trials COV001 and COV002, which included a single-blind randomized controlled phase 2/3 trial of AZD1222 (ChAdOx1 nCoV-19) in healthy adults. For TCRbeta chain sequencing, PBMC samples from trial participants were taken at day 0 and at day 28 after the second dose. Overall study results and their limits: After two AZD1222 doses, both the breadth and the depth of spike-specific TCRs were significantly higher than at day 0 and than in MenACWY recipients. The 56-69-year group was small, and its depth increase did not reach significance, likely because of low power. Conclusions about previously exposed vaccinees were limited because only a handful of AZD1222 recipients were SARS-CoV-2 seropositive at baseline. No day 14 peak-response samples were available, so repertoires were characterized only after the peak T cell response. Vaccine-associated CD4 TCRs spanned the whole spike protein, with dominant responses in regions 160-218 and 743-854. Epitopes outside the regions mutated in the B.1.351 and B.1.1.7 variants were reportedly recognized by nearly half of the unique spike-specific TCRs. Participants were mostly white British and included more females than males, and it was suggested by the authors that clonal diversity may have been underestimated.

The CDR3 regions of human TCRbeta chains were analyzed by immunosequencing. On the authors' methods: Repertoire TCRs were checked for matches against a reference library of SARS-CoV-2-specific TCRs that had been generated using the MIRA antigen-specificity platform. Breadth was defined as the fraction of unique TCRs that were SARS-CoV-2-associated. Depth was defined as the fraction of total T cells that were SARS-CoV-2-associated. Each spike-specific TCR was assigned to its reactive spike region and to a CD4 or CD8 class using the MIRA data. Log10-transformed breadth and depth values were compared by one-way ANOVA with Sidak's multiple comparisons tests. What TCRdb holds here is the immuneACCESS table cut down to in-frame rearrangements. Part of the clones is not present; checked against another copy, under half of the missing clones reflect an unresolved V gene, and the others are unexplained. V and J calls and clone size are those listed in that table; D and trimming were worked out from the DNA. The sample includes 98,000 or so clones, with around 83% observed a single time. In total, the top ten clones hold approximately 3.3% of the sample.

Turning to this clone: It has no known antigen specificity. No base-level quality is on record; no much larger clone is a single base apart.

The input for sequencing was peripheral blood, taken on day 0 of AZD1222 vaccination. Rearrangement joined TRBV6-1 to TRBJ2-5, with a tentative D call of TRBD1 or TRBD2, each matching 6 bases. This receptor was taken from an adult in good health. The nucleotides are TGTGCCAGCAGTGAAGCGGGGGGCTGGGAGACCCAGTACTTC. This yields the protein CASSEAGGWETQYF.